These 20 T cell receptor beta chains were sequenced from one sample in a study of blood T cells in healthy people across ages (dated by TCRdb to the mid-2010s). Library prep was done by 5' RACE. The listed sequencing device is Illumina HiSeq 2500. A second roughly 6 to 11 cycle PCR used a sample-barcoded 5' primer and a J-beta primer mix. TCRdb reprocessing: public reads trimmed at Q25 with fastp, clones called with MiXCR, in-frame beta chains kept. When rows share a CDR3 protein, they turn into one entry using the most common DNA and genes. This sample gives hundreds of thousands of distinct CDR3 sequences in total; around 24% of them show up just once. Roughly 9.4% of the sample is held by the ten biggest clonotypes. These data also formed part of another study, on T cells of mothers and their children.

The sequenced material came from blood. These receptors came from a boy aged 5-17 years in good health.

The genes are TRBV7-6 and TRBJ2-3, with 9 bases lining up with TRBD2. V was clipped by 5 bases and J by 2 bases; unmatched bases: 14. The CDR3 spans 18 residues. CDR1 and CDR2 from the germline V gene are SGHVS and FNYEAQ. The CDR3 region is CASSHSRTSAKTTDTQYF. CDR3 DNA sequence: TGTGCCAGCAGCCATTCCAGGACTAGCGCGAAAACCACAGATACGCAGTATTTT.

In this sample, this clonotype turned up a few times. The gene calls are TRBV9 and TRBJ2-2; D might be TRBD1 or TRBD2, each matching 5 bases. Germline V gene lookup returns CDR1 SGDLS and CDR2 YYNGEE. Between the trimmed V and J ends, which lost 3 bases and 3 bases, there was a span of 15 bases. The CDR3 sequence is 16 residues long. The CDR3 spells CASSASGTMDTGELFF. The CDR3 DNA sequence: TGTGCCAGCAGCGCCTCCGGGACGATGGACACCGGGGAGCTGTTTTTT.

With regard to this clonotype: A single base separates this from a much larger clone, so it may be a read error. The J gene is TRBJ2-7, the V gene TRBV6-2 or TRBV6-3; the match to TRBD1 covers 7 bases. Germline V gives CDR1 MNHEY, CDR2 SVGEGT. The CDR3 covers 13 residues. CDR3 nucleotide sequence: TGTACCAGCACCCTCGACAGGGAAAGGAGGCAGTACTTC. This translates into CTSTLDRERRQYF.

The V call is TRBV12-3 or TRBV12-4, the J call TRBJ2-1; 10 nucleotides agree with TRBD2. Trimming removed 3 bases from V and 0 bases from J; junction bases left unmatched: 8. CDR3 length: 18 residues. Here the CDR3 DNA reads TGTGCCAGCAGTTTCTCCCTAGCGGGGGTATACTCCTACAATGAGCAGTTCTTC. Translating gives CASSFSLAGVYSYNEQFF.

CDR3 sequence (DNA): TGTGCCAGCAGCCGGAATGTCGGGGAGCTGTTTTTT. The encoded protein is CASSRNVGELFF. The chain recombines TRBV11-1 with TRBJ2-2; D not certain. This CDR3 has 12 amino acids. Germline values: CDR1 SGHAT, CDR2 FQDESV (reference sequence). V was shortened by 5 bases and J by 7 bases, with 8 bases between the two germline ends.

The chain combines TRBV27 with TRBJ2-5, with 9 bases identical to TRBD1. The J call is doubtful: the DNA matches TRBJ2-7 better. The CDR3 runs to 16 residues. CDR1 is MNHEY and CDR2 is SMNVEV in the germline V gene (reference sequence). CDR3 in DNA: TGTGCCAGCAGTTTCTACCCACAGGGGGCGTGGTACGAGCAGTACTTC. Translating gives CASSFYPQGAWYEQYF.

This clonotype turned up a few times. CDR3 loop: CASSTGRGALVWNTEAFF. The CDR3 DNA is TGTGCCAGCAGTACCGGGCGAGGGGCCCTCGTATGGAACACTGAAGCTTTCTTT. This sequence joins TRBV6-1 and TRBJ1-1; tentatively, D is TRBD1 (5 bases). There are 18 residues in the CDR3. The germline V gene has CDR1 MNHNS and CDR2 SASEGT. The germline V and J ends were trimmed by 5 bases and 1 base, with 23 bases remaining between them.

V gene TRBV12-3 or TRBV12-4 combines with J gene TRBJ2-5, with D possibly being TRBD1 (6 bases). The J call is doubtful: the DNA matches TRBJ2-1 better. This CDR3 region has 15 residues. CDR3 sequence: CASRSSGEPHNEQFF. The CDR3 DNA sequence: TGTGCCAGCAGGAGCTCAGGGGAGCCCCACAATGAGCAGTTCTTC.

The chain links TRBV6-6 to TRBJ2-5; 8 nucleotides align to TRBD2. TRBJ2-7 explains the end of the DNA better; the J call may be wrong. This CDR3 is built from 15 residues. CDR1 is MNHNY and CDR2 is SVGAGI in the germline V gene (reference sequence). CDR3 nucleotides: TGTGCCACTTGGGGCCTAACTAGCGGCTCCTACGAGCAGTACTTC. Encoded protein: CATWGLTSGSYEQYF.

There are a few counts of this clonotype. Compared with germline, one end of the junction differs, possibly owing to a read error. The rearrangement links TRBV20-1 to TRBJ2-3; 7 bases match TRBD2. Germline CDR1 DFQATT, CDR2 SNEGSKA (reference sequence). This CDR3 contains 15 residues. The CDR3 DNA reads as TGCAGTGCTTCGACTAGCCCCCAAGTCACAGATGCGCAGTATTTT. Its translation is CSASTSPQVTDAQYF.

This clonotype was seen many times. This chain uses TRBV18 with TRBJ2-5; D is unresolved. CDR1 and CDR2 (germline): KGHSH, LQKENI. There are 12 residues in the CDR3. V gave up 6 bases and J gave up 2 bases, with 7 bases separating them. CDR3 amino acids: CASSQSQETQYF. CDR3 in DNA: TGTGCCAGCTCCCAATCTCAAGAGACCCAGTACTTC.

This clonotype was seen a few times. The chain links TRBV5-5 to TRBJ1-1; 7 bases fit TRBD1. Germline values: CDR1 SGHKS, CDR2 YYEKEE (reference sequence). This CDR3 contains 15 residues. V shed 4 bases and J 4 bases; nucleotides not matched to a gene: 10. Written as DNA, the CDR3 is TGTGCCAGCAGCCCAATGCAAGGGGGCATCACTGAAGCTTTCTTT. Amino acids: CASSPMQGGITEAFF. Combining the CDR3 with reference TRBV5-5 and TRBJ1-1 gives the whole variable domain DAGVTQSPTHLIKTRGQQVTLRCSPISGHKSVSWYQQVLGQGPQFIFQYYEKEERGRGNFPDRFSARQFPNYSSELNVNALLLGDSALYLCASSPMQGGITEAFFGQGTRLTVV.

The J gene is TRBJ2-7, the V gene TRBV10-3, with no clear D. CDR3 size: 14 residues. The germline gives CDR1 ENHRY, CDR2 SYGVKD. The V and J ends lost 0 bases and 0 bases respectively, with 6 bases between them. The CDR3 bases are TGTGCCATCAGTGAGTCGGGGTACTCCTACGAGCAGTACTTC. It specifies CAISESGYSYEQYF.

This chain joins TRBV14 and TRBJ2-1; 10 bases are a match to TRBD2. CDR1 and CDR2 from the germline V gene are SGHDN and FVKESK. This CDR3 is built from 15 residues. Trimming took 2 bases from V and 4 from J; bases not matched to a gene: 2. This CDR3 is CASSQIAGGYNEQFF. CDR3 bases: TGTGCCAGCAGCCAAATAGCGGGGGGATACAATGAGCAGTTCTTC.

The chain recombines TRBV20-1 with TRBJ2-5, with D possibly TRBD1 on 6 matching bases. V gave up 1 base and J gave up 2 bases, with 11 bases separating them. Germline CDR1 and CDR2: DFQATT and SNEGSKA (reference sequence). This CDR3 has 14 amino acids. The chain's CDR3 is CSARAGQMQETQYF. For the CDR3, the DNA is TGCAGTGCTAGAGCCGGACAGATGCAAGAGACCCAGTACTTC.

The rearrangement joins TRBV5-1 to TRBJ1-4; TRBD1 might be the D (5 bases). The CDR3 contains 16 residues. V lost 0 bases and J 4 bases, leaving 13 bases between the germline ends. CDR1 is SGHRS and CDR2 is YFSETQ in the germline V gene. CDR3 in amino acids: CASSLEPGGGNEKLFF. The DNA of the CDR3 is TGCGCCAGCAGCTTGGAACCGGGGGGTGGTAATGAAAAACTGTTTTTT.

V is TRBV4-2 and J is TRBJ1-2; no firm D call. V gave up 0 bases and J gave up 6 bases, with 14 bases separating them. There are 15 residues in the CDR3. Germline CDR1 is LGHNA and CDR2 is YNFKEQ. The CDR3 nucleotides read TGTGCCAGCAGCCAAGATTGGACCGGGGAGAATGGCTACACCTTC. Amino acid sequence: CASSQDWTGENGYTF.

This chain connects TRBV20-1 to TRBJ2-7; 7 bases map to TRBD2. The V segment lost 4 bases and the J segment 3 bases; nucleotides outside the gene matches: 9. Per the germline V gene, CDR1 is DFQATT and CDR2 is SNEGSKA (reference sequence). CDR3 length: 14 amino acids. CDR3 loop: CSAMGGGYNYEQYF. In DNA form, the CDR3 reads TGCAGTGCTATGGGGGGGGGATATAACTACGAGCAGTACTTC.

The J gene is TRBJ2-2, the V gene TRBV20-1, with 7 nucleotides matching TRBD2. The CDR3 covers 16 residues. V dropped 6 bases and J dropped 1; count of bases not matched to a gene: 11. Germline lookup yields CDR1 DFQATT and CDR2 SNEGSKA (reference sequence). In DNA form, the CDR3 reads TGCAGTGCAACCAAACCCTCTAGCGGGAACACCGGGGAGCTGTTTTTT. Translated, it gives CSATKPSSGNTGELFF.

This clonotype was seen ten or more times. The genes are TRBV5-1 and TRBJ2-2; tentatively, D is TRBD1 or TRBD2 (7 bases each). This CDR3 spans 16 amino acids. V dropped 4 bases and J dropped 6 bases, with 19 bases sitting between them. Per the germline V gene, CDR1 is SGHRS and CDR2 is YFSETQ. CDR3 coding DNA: TGCGCCAGCAGCCATGCGGGGGCAGGGGGAGCCGGGGAGCTGTTTTTT. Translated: CASSHAGAGGAGELFF.